The 18 T cell receptor beta chains below all came from one sample that was sequenced in a study of OX40 agonist ivuxolimab in advanced cancers. Library method: the immunoSEQ multiplex PCR assay. TCRdb carries this immuneACCESS record with in-frame sequences only. Its versions omit some clonotypes, under half of them owing to an unresolved V gene in the studies checked, with the rest unexplained. In this sample the table shows some 30,000 clones, nearly 95% of which occur a single time. Less than 10% of the sample is held by the ten biggest clonotypes. Specimen: CD4+ or CD8+ T cells sorted from blood, collected in a trial of the OX40 agonist ivuxolimab. Source of these receptors: an adult with an advanced solid tumor such as melanoma, head and neck, liver or kidney cancer.

V is TRBV11-1 and J is TRBJ1-2; D is undetermined. This CDR3 region has 14 residues. The germline V gene has CDR1 SGHAT and CDR2 FQDESV (reference sequence). The V end was cut by 5 bases, the J end by 4 bases, with 14 bases between. This CDR3 is CASSGNGVGYGYTF. In DNA, the CDR3 is TGTGCCAGCAGCGGGAATGGTGTCGGCTATGGCTACACCTTC. The variable domain in full, with the rest retrieved from reference TRBV11-1 and TRBJ1-2, is EAEVAQSPRYKITEKSQAVAFWCDPISGHATLYWYRQILGQGPELLVQFQDESVVDDSQLPKDRFSAERLKGVDSTLKIQPAELGDSAMYLCASSGNGVGYGYTFGSGTRLTVV.

V usage is TRBV6-1 and J usage is TRBJ1-1; D is uncertain. The CDR3 loop spans 16 amino acids. Germline V CDR1 and CDR2: MNHNS, SASEGT. V lost 4 bases, J lost 6 bases, and 21 bases lay in between. CDR3 nucleotide sequence: TGTGCCAGCAGTGCCCCCTGGCCACCGAGGGTGGCTGAAGCTTTCTTT. The encoded protein is CASSAPWPPRVAEAFF.

The V gene is TRBV15, the J gene TRBJ1-1; a possible D gene is TRBD1 (6 bases). Between the trimmed V and J ends, which lost 2 bases and 6 bases, there was a span of 19 bases. Germline V gene sequence: CDR1 LNHNV, CDR2 YYDKDF (reference sequence). This CDR3 spans 16 amino acids. Here the CDR3 reads CATSRSMTGRVAEAFF. CDR3 sequence (DNA): TGTGCCACCAGCAGAAGTATGACAGGTAGAGTCGCTGAAGCTTTCTTT.

This CDR3 reads CASSPPGQAHYEQYF. CDR3 sequence (DNA): TGTGCCAGCAGCCCACCGGGACAGGCCCATTACGAGCAGTACTTC. V usage is TRBV5-4 and J usage is TRBJ2-7, with 8 bases aligning to TRBD1. Trimming removed 4 bases from V and 4 bases from J; junction bases left unmatched: 10. The germline V gene has CDR1 SGHNT and CDR2 YYREEE (reference sequence). The CDR3 runs 15 residues.

The rearrangement uses TRBV25-1 and TRBJ1-2, with a possible D match to TRBD1 (6 bases). The V end was cut by 4 bases, the J end by 3 bases, with 12 bases between. Per the germline V gene, CDR1 is MGHDK and CDR2 is SYGVNS. The length of the CDR3 is 14 residues. CDR3 sequence reads: CASSVTGSYYGYTF. The DNA of the CDR3 is TGTGCCAGCAGTGTTACAGGGAGTTACTATGGCTACACCTTC.

V usage is TRBV6-5 and J usage is TRBJ2-1, with 10 positions matching TRBD2. V gave up 7 bases and J gave up 8 bases; unmatched junction bases: 8. Germline CDR1 is MNHEY and CDR2 is SVGAGI. The CDR3 is 14 amino acids. CDR3 DNA: TGTGCCAGCATTCTAGCGGGAGTGGGCGATGAGCAGTTCTTC. Protein product: CASILAGVGDEQFF.

The V gene is TRBV4-1, the J gene TRBJ1-1; 7 nucleotides agree with TRBD1. In germline, CDR1 is MGHRA, CDR2 YSYEKL. The V segment lost 5 bases and the J segment 2 bases; nucleotides outside the gene matches: 2. The CDR3 extends over 13 amino acids. The CDR3 loop reads CASSGTVNTEAFF. For the CDR3, the DNA is TGCGCCAGCAGCGGGACAGTAAACACTGAAGCTTTCTTT.

This sequence joins TRBV18 and TRBJ2-7; D gene unclear. Deletions cut 0 bases from V and 0 bases from J, with 6 bases between. The CDR3 has 14 residues. Per the germline V gene, CDR1 is KGHSH and CDR2 is LQKENI. CDR3 coding DNA: TGTGCCAGCTCACCACCGATGAGCTCCTACGAGCAGTACTTC. Translation: CASSPPMSSYEQYF.

This chain connects TRBV9 to TRBJ2-7, with D unresolved. V was pared by 3 bases and J by 5 bases, with 12 bases between. From germline, CDR1 is SGDLS and CDR2 YYNGEE. The length of the CDR3 is 13 residues. Written as DNA, the CDR3 is TGTGCCAGCAGCGCCCGTCTACTGGACGAGCAGTACTTC. It translates to CASSARLLDEQYF.

This clone has just one count. This chain connects TRBV25-1 to TRBJ2-7, with D possibly being TRBD1 (6 bases). The germline gives CDR1 MGHDK, CDR2 SYGVNS. The V gene lost 3 bases and the J gene lost 2 bases, with 11 bases spanning the gap. This CDR3 contains 14 residues. The CDR3 DNA reads TGTGCCAGCAGTGAGGGGGCTGTCCCCTACGAGCAGTACTTC. Its protein product is CASSEGAVPYEQYF.

The rearrangement uses TRBV4-1 and TRBJ1-1; D gene uncertain. The CDR3 consists of 14 residues. The V and J ends lost 8 bases and 4 bases respectively, with 17 bases between them. Germline-derived CDR1 and CDR2 are MGHRA and YSYEKL. The CDR3 nucleotides read TGCGCCAGCTCCTCTGCGACAAGCGGCACTGAAGCTTTCTTT. Amino acids: CASSSATSGTEAFF.

The gene calls are TRBV19 and TRBJ2-1; a possible D gene is TRBD1 (6 bases). Germline V gene lookup returns CDR1 LNHDA and CDR2 SQIVND (reference sequence). The germline V and J ends were trimmed by 5 bases and 7 bases, with 12 bases remaining between them. CDR3 length: 13 amino acids. CDR3 in DNA: TGTGCCAGTAGTGGGGCAGGGGTGAATGAGCAGTTCTTC. This translates into CASSGAGVNEQFF.

This rearrangement joins TRBV9 to TRBJ2-1; no clear D gene. Germline V lookup: CDR1 SGDLS, CDR2 YYNGEE. This CDR3 is 12 amino acids long. V was shortened by 4 bases and J by 4 bases, with 6 bases between the two germline ends. CDR3 residues: CASSPRYNEQFF. The DNA of the CDR3 is TGTGCCAGCAGCCCCCGATACAATGAGCAGTTCTTC.

CDR3 nucleotide sequence: TGTGCCAGCAGCTTAGTATCCGATGAGCAGTTCTTC. Protein sequence: CASSLVSDEQFF. The chain combines TRBV7-8 with TRBJ2-1; unclear D gene. Germline lookup yields CDR1 SGHVS and CDR2 FQNEAQ. This CDR3 is 12 amino acids long. The V and J ends lost 1 base and 8 bases respectively, with 6 bases between them.

CDR3 sequence: CASSLKRGGTYEQYF. Written as DNA, the CDR3 is TGTGCCAGCAGCCTAAAGCGGGGAGGGACCTACGAGCAGTACTTC. This rearrangement joins TRBV6-5 to TRBJ2-7, with TRBD2 matching over 7 bases. The junction had 10 bases not matched to a gene; V was cut back by 6 bases and J by 2 bases. Germline loops: CDR1 MNHEY, CDR2 SVGAGI. The CDR3 totals 15 residues.

The chain uses TRBV11-1 and TRBJ2-7; 7 nucleotides line up with TRBD2. The V gene's germline CDR1 is SGHAT and CDR2 FQDESV (reference sequence). CDR3 length: 14 amino acids. Losses at the gene ends were 3 bases for V and 0 bases for J; bases not matched to a gene: 2. The CDR3 DNA follows: TGTGCCAGCAGCTTTGGCGGGGGCTCCTACGAGCAGTACTTC. Translated: CASSFGGGSYEQYF.

In its sample, this clone was seen once. The chain is built from TRBV6-1 and TRBJ1-1; 8 nucleotides align to TRBD1. The trim removed 6 bases at V and 6 bases at J, leaving 6 bases unmatched. The germline V gene has CDR1 MNHNS and CDR2 SASEGT. This CDR3 spans 13 amino acids. In DNA, the CDR3 is TGTGCCAGCAGGTACAGGGGGGTAGCTGAAGCTTTCTTT. This gives the protein CASRYRGVAEAFF.

V usage is TRBV5-4 and J usage is TRBJ2-3, with D unresolved. The CDR3 consists of 15 residues. From germline, CDR1 is SGHNT and CDR2 YYREEE (reference sequence). Trimming removed 4 bases from V and 1 base from J, with 13 bases in between. CDR3 region: CASSPGYERTDTQYF. CDR3 sequence (DNA): TGTGCCAGCAGCCCCGGGTATGAGCGCACAGATACGCAGTATTTT. The entire variable domain, with the rest obtained from reference TRBV5-4 and TRBJ2-3, is as follows: ETGVTQSPTHLIKTRGQQVTLRCSSQSGHNTVSWYQQALGQGPQFIFQYYREEENGRGNFPPRFSGLQFPNYSSELNVNALELDDSALYLCASSPGYERTDTQYFGPGTRLTVL.